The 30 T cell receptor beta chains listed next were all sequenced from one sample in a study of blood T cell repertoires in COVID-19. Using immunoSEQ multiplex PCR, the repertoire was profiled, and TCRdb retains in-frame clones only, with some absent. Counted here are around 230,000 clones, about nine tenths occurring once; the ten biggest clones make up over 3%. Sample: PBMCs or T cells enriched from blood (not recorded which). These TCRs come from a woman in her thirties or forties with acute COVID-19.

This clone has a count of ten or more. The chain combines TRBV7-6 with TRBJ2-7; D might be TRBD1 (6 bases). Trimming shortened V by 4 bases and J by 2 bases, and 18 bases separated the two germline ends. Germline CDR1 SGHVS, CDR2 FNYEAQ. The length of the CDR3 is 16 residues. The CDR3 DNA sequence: TGTGCCAGCAGCTCAGCCCGGACAGCCCAACCCTACGAGCAGTACTTC. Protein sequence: CASSSARTAQPYEQYF.

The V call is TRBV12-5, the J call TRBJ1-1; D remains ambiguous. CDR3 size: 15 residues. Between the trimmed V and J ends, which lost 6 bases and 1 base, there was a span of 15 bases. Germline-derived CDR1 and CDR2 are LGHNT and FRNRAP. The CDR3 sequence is CASGSSPLENTEAFF. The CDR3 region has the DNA TGTGCTAGTGGCTCGTCGCCTTTAGAGAACACTGAAGCTTTCTTT.

CDR3 region: CASSLLAGGYTSTLFF. The CDR3 DNA reads as TGTGCCAGCAGCTTATTAGCGGGGGGTTATACGTCGACCCTGTTTTTT. The V and J genes are TRBV7-9 and TRBJ2-2; 10 nucleotides match TRBD2. CDR1 is SEHNR, CDR2 FQNEAQ, per germline (reference sequence). The length of the CDR3 is 16 residues. The V gene end was trimmed by 2 bases and the J gene end by 14 bases; junction bases not matched to a gene: 14.

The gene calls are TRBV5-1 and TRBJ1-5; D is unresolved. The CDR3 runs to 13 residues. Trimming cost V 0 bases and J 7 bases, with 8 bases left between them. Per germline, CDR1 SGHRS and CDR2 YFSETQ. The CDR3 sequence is CASSLGSGQPQHF. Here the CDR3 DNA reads TGCGCCAGCAGCTTGGGCAGCGGGCAGCCCCAGCATTTT.

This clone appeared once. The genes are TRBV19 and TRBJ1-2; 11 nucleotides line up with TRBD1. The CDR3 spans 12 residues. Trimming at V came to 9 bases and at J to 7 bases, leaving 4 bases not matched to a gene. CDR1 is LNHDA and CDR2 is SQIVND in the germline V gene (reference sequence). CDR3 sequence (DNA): TGTGCCAGCGGGACAGGGGGTGGTGGCTACACCTTC. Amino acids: CASGTGGGGYTF. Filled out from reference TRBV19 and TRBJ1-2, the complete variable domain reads DGGITQSPKYLFRKEGQNVTLSCEQNLNHDAMYWYRQDPGQGLRLIYYSQIVNDFQKGDIAEGYSVSREKKESFPLTVTSAQKNPTAFYLCASGTGGGGYTFGSGTRLTVV.

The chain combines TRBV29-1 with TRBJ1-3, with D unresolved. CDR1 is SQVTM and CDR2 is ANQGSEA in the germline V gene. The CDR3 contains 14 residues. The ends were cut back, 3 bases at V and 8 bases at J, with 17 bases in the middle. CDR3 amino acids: CSVENAAPGDTIYF. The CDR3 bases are TGCAGCGTTGAGAATGCTGCCCCCGGGGACACCATATATTTT.

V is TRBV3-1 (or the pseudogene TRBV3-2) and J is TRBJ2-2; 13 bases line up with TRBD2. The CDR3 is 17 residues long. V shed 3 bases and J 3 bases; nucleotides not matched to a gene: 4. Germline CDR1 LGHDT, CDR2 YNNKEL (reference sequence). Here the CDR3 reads CASSQELAGGYTGELFF. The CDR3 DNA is TGTGCCAGCAGCCAGGAACTAGCGGGGGGGTACACCGGGGAGCTGTTTTTT.

The CDR3 sequence: CASSIFLRDSSGANVLTF. DNA of the CDR3: TGTGCCAGTAGTATCTTTCTCCGGGACAGCTCTGGGGCCAACGTCCTGACTTTC. This chain connects TRBV19 to TRBJ2-6; 7 bases are shared with TRBD1. V trimming: 3 bases; J trimming: 0 bases; junction bases outside the gene matches: 8. The CDR3 totals 18 residues. CDR1 is LNHDA and CDR2 is SQIVND in the germline V gene (reference sequence).

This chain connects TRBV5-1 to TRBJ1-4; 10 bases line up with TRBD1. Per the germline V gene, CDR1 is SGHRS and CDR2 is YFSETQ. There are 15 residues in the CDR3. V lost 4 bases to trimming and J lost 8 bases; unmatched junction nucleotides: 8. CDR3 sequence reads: CASSDGDRGNEKLFF. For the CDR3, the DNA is TGCGCCAGCAGCGACGGGGACAGGGGAAACGAAAAACTGTTTTTT.

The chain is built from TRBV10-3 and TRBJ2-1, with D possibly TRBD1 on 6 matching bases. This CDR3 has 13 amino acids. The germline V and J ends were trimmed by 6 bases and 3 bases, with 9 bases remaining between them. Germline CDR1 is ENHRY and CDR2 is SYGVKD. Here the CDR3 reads CAISSDSYNEQFF. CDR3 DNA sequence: TGTGCCATCAGCTCGGACAGCTACAATGAGCAGTTCTTC.

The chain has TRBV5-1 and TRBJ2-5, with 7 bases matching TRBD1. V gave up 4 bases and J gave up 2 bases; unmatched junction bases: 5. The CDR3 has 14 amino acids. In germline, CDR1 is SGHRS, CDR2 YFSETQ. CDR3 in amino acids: CASSQEDRQETQYF. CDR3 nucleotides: TGCGCCAGCAGCCAGGAGGACAGGCAAGAGACCCAGTACTTC.

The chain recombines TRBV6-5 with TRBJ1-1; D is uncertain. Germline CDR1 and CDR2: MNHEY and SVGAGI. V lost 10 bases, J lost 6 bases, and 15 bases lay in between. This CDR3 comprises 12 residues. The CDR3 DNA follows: TGTGCCACTGGATTTCTGGGCGCTGAAGCTTTCTTT. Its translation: CATGFLGAEAFF.

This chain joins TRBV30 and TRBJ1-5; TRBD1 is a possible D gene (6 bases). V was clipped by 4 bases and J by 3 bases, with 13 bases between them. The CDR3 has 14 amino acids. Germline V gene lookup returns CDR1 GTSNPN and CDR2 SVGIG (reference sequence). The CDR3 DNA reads TGTGCCTGGAACCTCGGACAGACCAATCAGCCCCAGCATTTT. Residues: CAWNLGQTNQPQHF.

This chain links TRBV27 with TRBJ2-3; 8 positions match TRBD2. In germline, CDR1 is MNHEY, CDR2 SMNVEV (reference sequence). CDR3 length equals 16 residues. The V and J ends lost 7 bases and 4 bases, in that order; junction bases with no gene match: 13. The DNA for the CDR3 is TGTGCCAGCATGGCCAGGCTAGCGGGCGACCCAGATACGCAGTATTTT. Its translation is CASMARLAGDPDTQYF.

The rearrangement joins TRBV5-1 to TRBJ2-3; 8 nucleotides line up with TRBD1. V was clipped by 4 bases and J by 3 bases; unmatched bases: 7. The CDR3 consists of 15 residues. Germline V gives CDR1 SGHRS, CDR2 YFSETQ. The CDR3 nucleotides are TGCGCCAGCAGCCTCTCCCGGACAGGGACAGATACGCAGTATTTT. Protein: CASSLSRTGTDTQYF.

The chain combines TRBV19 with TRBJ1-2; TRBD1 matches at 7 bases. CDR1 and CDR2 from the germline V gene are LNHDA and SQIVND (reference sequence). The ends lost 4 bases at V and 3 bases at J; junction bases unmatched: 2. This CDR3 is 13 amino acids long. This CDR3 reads CASSTGQYYGYTF. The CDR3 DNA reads TGTGCCAGTAGTACGGGACAGTACTATGGCTACACCTTC. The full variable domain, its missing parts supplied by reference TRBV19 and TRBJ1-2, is DGGITQSPKYLFRKEGQNVTLSCEQNLNHDAMYWYRQDPGQGLRLIYYSQIVNDFQKGDIAEGYSVSREKKESFPLTVTSAQKNPTAFYLCASSTGQYYGYTFGSGTRLTVV.

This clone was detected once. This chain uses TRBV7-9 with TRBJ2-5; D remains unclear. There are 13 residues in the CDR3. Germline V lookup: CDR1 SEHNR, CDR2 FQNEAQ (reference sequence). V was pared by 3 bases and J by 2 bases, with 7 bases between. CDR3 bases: TGTGCCAGCAGCTTTGTCGGGCAAGAGACCCAGTACTTC. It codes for CASSFVGQETQYF.

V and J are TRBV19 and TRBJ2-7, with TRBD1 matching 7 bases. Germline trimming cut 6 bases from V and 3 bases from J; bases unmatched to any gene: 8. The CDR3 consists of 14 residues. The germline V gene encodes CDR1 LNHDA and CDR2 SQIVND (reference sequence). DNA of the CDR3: TGTGCCAGTAGCGGCGACAGGGCCAACTACGAGCAGTACGTC. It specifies CASSGDRANYEQYV.

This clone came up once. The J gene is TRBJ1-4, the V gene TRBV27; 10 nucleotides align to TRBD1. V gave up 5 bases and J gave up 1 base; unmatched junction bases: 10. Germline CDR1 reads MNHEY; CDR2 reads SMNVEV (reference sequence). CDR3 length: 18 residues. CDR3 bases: TGTGCCAGCAGTCCGCTCGACAGGGGGCTCTTAACTAATGAAAAACTGTTTTTT. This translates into CASSPLDRGLLTNEKLFF.

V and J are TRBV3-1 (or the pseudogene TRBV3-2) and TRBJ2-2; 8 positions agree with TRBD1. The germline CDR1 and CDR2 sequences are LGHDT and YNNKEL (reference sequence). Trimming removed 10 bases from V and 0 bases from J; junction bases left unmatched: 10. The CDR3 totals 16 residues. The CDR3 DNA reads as TGTGCCACCCTAACAGGGGGAAGAACGAACACCGGGGAGCTGTTTTTT. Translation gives CATLTGGRTNTGELFF.

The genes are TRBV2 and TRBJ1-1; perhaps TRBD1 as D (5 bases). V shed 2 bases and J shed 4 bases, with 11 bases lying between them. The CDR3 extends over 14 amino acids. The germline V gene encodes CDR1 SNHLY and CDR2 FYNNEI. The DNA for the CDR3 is TGTGCCAGCAGTGAAAGGCAGGGATCCACTGAAGCTTTCTTT. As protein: CASSERQGSTEAFF.

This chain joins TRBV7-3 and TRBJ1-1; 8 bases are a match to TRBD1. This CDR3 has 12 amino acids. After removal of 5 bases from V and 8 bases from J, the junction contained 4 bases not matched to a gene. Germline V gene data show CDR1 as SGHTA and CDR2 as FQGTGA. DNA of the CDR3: TGTGCCAGCAGCCCAAGGACAGGGGAAGCTTTCTTT. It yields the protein CASSPRTGEAFF.

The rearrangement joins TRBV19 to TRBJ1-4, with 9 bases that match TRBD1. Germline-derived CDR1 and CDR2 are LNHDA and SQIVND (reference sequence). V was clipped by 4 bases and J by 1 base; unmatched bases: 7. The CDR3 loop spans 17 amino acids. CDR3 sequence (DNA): TGTGCCAGTAGTACCGGGACAGGGATGTTAACTAATGAAAAACTGTTTTTT. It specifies CASSTGTGMLTNEKLFF.

The CDR3 DNA reads TGCGCCAGCAGCTTGAAAGGTTTAGTGCCGGGGACTCGTAACACCGGGGAGCTGTTTTTT. Encoded protein: CASSLKGLVPGTRNTGELFF. J is TRBJ2-2 and V is TRBV5-1; D might be TRBD2 (6 bases). CDR1 and CDR2 (germline): SGHRS, YFSETQ. The CDR3 totals 20 residues. V was cut by 1 base and J by 2 bases, with 24 bases left in between.

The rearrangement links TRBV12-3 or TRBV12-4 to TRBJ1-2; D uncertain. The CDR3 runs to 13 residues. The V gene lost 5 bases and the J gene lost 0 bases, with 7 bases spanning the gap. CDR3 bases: TGTGCCAGCAGTGAACGGTCTAACTATGGCTACACCTTC. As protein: CASSERSNYGYTF.

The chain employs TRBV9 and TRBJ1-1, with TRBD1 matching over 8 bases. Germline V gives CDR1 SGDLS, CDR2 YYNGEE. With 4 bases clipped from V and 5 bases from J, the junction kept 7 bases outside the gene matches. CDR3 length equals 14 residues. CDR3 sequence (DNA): TGTGCCAGCAGCATCTCAGGGGGCCTTACTGAAGCTTTCTTT. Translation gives CASSISGGLTEAFF.

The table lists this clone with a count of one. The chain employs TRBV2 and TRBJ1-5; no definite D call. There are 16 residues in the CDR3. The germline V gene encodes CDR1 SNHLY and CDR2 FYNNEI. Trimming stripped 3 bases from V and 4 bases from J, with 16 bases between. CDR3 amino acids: CASSDLWARPNQPQHF. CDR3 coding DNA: TGTGCCAGCAGTGATCTCTGGGCCCGTCCAAATCAGCCCCAGCATTTT.

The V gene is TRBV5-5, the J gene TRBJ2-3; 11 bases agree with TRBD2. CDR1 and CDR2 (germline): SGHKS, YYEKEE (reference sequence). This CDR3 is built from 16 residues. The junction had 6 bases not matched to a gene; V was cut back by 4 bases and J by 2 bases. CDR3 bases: TGTGCCAGCAGCAGAGGGACTAGCGGAAACACAGATACGCAGTATTTT. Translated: CASSRGTSGNTDTQYF.

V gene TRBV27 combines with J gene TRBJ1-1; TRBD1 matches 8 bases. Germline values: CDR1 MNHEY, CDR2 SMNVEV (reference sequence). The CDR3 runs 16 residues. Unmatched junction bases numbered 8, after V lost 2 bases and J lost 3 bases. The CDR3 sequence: CASSLTGGIMDTEAFF. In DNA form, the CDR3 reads TGTGCCAGCAGTTTAACAGGGGGGATCATGGACACTGAAGCTTTCTTT.

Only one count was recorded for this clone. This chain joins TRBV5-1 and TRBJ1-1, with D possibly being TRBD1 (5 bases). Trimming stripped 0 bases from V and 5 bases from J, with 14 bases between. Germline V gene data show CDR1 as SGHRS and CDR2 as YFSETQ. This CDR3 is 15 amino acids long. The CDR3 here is CASSLEPGETTEAFF. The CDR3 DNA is TGCGCCAGCAGCTTGGAGCCGGGGGAAACGACTGAAGCTTTCTTT.